This T cell receptor (beta chain) emerged from a study of T cells after posttransplantation cyclophosphamide. Overall study results and limits: Tissue-infiltrating T cells from skin or gut overlapped little with blood T cells.

The protocol was immunoSEQ multiplex PCR, while the TCRdb copy is restricted to in-frame clones and leaves out a portion. The table shows 13,000 to 15,000 clones, with roughly 80% occurring only once. This clone is a singleton in its sample. Its antigen is as yet unknown. Losses at the gene ends were 1 base for V and 7 bases for J; bases not matched to a gene: 17. This CDR3 comprises 18 residues. The germline CDR1 and CDR2 sequences are MGHRA and YSYEKL. The sequence was obtained from a man aged 45-65 years. This chain joins TRBV4-1 and TRBJ2-7; 9 bases line up with TRBD1. The sequencing sample was made of memory CD4+ T cells sorted from PBMCs. The CDR3 bases are TGCGCCAGCAGCCAAGTTATCTGGAAACCGGGACAGGGTAAAGAGCAGTACTTC. It specifies CASSQVIWKPGQGKEQYF.